This TCR beta chain is from a study of blood T cell repertoires in COVID-19 (dated by TCRdb to between 2020 and 2021). The study in broad terms: Collaborator samples came from the United States, Italy and Spain and covered acute and convalescent phases of COVID-19. The material from the prospective study consisted of cDNA or gDNA derived from T cells, B-cell-depleted T cells, or PBMCs. Subjects who had been exposed to COVID-19, were actively infected with it, or had recovered from it provided the deeply sampled blood TCRbeta repertoires that made up the dataset. The repertoires were made available in a free public database intended to serve as a resource for research on the immune response to SARS-CoV-2. Samples were obtained from the ongoing ImmuneRACE study (first 160 participants) and from over a thousand subjects provided by 6 global collaborators. A de-identified subject ID, COVID-19 status, age in years and sex were almost always included in the sample metadata. Where available, HLA class I and class II types were obtained from metadata supplied by the sample provider rather than from assay-based typing. Findings and caveats that apply to the study as a whole: The amount of clinical and demographic metadata varied by source and participant and was provided uncurated.

Another Seattle source contributed samples from volunteer blood donors who had recovered from COVID-19. Each collaborating institution followed its own protocols to collect whole blood in K2EDTA tubes. For TCRbeta analysis, collaborators shipped samples in one of three forms: frozen whole blood, isolated PBMCs, or DNA extracted from either of those sample types. Comment on this clone: Its specific antigen is unknown. Per-nucleotide qualities are absent, and no much larger clonotype sits a single base away.

TCRbeta CDR3 regions were amplified from genomic DNA using the immunoSEQ Assay, a bias-controlled multiplex PCR. The original pipeline was this. The number of nucleated cells in each sample was estimated by amplification of reference gene primers within the assay. To quantify the absolute abundance of each unique TCRbeta CDR3 rearrangement, sequence reads were collapsed and filtered. For each sample, productive Simpson clonality was calculated as the square root of Simpson's diversity index over productive rearrangements. TCRdb took over this immuneACCESS table, retaining in-frame rearrangements with V and J assigned. Such tables are incomplete; in checked studies, under half of the missing clones stem from an unresolved V gene, and the remainder is unexplained. That table supplies the V and J calls and clone size; D and trimming were determined from the DNA. In this sample the table shows some 220,000 clones, 80% to 90% of which occur a single time. Roughly 2.6% of the sample rests with the top ten.

At the junction V is shortened by 0 bases and J by 6 bases; bases outside the gene matches: 5. Sequences SGHRS (CDR1) and YFSETQ (CDR2) are obtained from the germline V gene. Its CDR3 holds 15 amino acids, cysteine through phenylalanine. The entry retains the CDR3 DNA only, 45 bases that are in frame from base 1. The TCR originated in a man in his fifties who had recovered from COVID-19. The sequenced sample was peripheral blood. The chain employs TRBV5-1 and TRBJ1-1, with 10 bases in between that match TRBD1. CDR3 loop: CASSLDGQGVAEAFF. The DNA sequence follows: TGCGCCAGCAGCTTGGATGGACAGGGGGTTGCTGAAGCTTTCTTT.